The rows below give T cell receptor beta chains drawn from one sample of a study of vaccination and CD4 T cells after COVID-19. Their antigen targets remain unknown. From the PCR reads, TCRdb called clonotypes with MiXCR, one entry per CDR3 protein. The table records about 15,000 distinct CDR3 sequences, about 33% of them present only once. The source material was cultured CD4+ T cells from blood. These receptors originate from a human donor with COVID-19. Each CDR3 is given with its conserved first and last residue. Each record gives: J gene, clone size, V gene, D gene, CDR3 protein, CDR3 DNA. D genes are given only for firm matches. The size entry is marked missing in some rows and otherwise reads once, few, many or a size class.

j_gene: TRBJ2-4
abundance: NA
v_gene: TRBV5-4
d_gene: NA
CDR3aa: CASSLRAGESKNIQYF
CDR3nt: TGTGCCAGCAGCTTGAGGGCAGGGGAGAGCAAAAACATTCAGTACTTC

j_gene: TRBJ1-2
abundance: medium-sized
v_gene: TRBV2
d_gene: TRBD1
CDR3aa: CASSDRAGGNYGYTF
CDR3nt: TGTGCCAGCAGTGATAGGGCAGGGGGAAACTATGGCTACACCTTC

j_gene: TRBJ2-7
abundance: NA
v_gene: TRBV3-1
d_gene: NA
CDR3aa: CASSPRAYEEQYF
CDR3nt: TGTGCCAGCTCCCCGAGGGCCTACGAGGAGCAGTACTTC

j_gene: TRBJ2-3
abundance: NA
v_gene: TRBV11-2
d_gene: NA
CDR3aa: CASSFGGQTDTQYF
CDR3nt: TGTGCCAGCAGCTTTGGGGGGCAAACAGATACGCAGTATTTT

j_gene: TRBJ2-3
abundance: NA
v_gene: TRBV9
d_gene: NA
CDR3aa: CASSVSDRGDTQYF
CDR3nt: TGTGCCAGCAGCGTATCCGATCGAGGAGATACGCAGTATTTT

j_gene: TRBJ1-4
abundance: few
v_gene: TRBV6-1
d_gene: TRBD1
CDR3aa: CASSLHDRGITTNEKLFF
CDR3nt: TGTGCCAGCAGTCTACACGACAGGGGGATCACAACTAATGAAAAACTGTTTTTT

j_gene: TRBJ2-1
abundance: NA
v_gene: TRBV28
d_gene: NA
CDR3aa: CASTSPGLNEQFF
CDR3nt: TGTGCCAGCACCTCCCCAGGGTTGAATGAGCAGTTCTTC

j_gene: TRBJ2-7
abundance: NA
v_gene: TRBV12-5
d_gene: NA
CDR3aa: CASGLGRAYEQYF
CDR3nt: TGTGCTAGTGGTTTGGGCCGCGCCTACGAGCAGTACTTC

j_gene: TRBJ2-7
abundance: NA
v_gene: TRBV11-2
d_gene: NA
CDR3aa: CASSFGIGAYEQYF
CDR3nt: TGTGCCAGCAGCTTTGGGATCGGAGCCTACGAGCAGTACTTC

j_gene: TRBJ2-5
abundance: NA
v_gene: TRBV11-2
d_gene: TRBD2
CDR3aa: CASSSSYSGGRETQYF
CDR3nt: TGTGCCAGCAGCTCCTCCTATAGCGGGGGGCGGGAGACCCAGTACTTC

j_gene: TRBJ2-1
abundance: NA
v_gene: TRBV6-4
d_gene: NA
CDR3aa: CASSDREVGEQFF
CDR3nt: TGTGCCAGCAGTGACAGGGAAGTCGGTGAGCAGTTCTTC

j_gene: TRBJ1-5
abundance: NA
v_gene: TRBV18
d_gene: NA
CDR3aa: CASSEDIRNQPQHF
CDR3nt: TGTGCCAGCTCAGAGGACATCCGCAATCAGCCCCAGCATTTT

j_gene: TRBJ2-7
abundance: NA
v_gene: TRBV27
d_gene: NA
CDR3aa: CASGRDNYEQYF
CDR3nt: TGTGCCAGCGGCCGGGACAACTACGAGCAGTACTTC

j_gene: TRBJ1-2
abundance: few
v_gene: TRBV10-3
d_gene: NA
CDR3aa: CAISEFNGYTF
CDR3nt: TGTGCCATCAGTGAGTTTAATGGCTACACCTTC

j_gene: TRBJ2-7
abundance: NA
v_gene: TRBV6-2/TRBV6-3
d_gene: NA
CDR3aa: CASSYGQRALPTYEQYF
CDR3nt: TGTGCCAGCAGTTACGGGCAGAGGGCCCTACCGACCTACGAGCAGTACTTC

j_gene: TRBJ2-2
abundance: few
v_gene: TRBV5-4
d_gene: NA
CDR3aa: CASGPAANTGELFF
CDR3nt: TGTGCCAGCGGTCCGGCGGCGAACACCGGGGAGCTGTTTTTT

j_gene: TRBJ1-1
abundance: NA
v_gene: TRBV12-3/TRBV12-4
d_gene: NA
CDR3aa: CASSLRWGTEAFF
CDR3nt: TGTGCCAGCAGTTTGCGGTGGGGGACTGAAGCTTTCTTT

j_gene: TRBJ1-1
abundance: few
v_gene: TRBV6-1
d_gene: NA
CDR3aa: CASIPPARVTTEAFF
CDR3nt: TGTGCCAGCATACCCCCAGCGAGGGTCACCACTGAAGCTTTCTTT

j_gene: TRBJ1-2
abundance: NA
v_gene: TRBV6-2/TRBV6-3
d_gene: NA
CDR3aa: CASGSGGSRPNYGYTF
CDR3nt: TGTGCCAGCGGTTCGGGGGGCAGCCGCCCTAACTATGGCTACACCTTC

j_gene: TRBJ2-3
abundance: NA
v_gene: TRBV6-1
d_gene: TRBD2
CDR3aa: CASTSRLAGFSGTDTQYF
CDR3nt: TGTGCCAGCACTAGCCGACTAGCTGGTTTCTCGGGCACAGATACGCAGTATTTT

j_gene: TRBJ1-1
abundance: NA
v_gene: TRBV30
d_gene: NA
CDR3aa: CAWSVRRDTEAFF
CDR3nt: TGTGCCTGGAGTGTAAGAAGGGACACTGAAGCTTTCTTT

j_gene: TRBJ1-2
abundance: NA
v_gene: TRBV30
d_gene: NA
CDR3aa: CAWRGQFGRSSVYGYTF
CDR3nt: TGTGCCTGGAGGGGCCAATTCGGGCGGTCGTCAGTGTATGGCTACACCTTC

j_gene: TRBJ1-4
abundance: few
v_gene: TRBV6-1
d_gene: TRBD1
CDR3aa: CASSKSRGGGEKLFF
CDR3nt: TGTGCCAGCAGTAAAAGCAGGGGGGGAGGTGAAAAACTGTTTTTT

j_gene: TRBJ1-4
abundance: NA
v_gene: TRBV25-1
d_gene: TRBD1
CDR3aa: CASMKTTGFNEKLFF
CDR3nt: TGTGCCAGCATGAAGACGACAGGGTTTAATGAAAAACTGTTTTTT

j_gene: TRBJ2-1
abundance: NA
v_gene: TRBV20-1
d_gene: NA
CDR3aa: CSARRAPNEQFF
CDR3nt: TGCAGTGCTAGACGGGCCCCCAATGAGCAGTTCTTC

j_gene: TRBJ1-4
abundance: few
v_gene: TRBV27
d_gene: TRBD1
CDR3aa: CASSVRVHRGVGTNEKLFF
CDR3nt: TGTGCCAGCAGCGTCCGGGTACACAGGGGAGTTGGGACTAATGAAAAACTGTTTTTT

j_gene: TRBJ2-5
abundance: few
v_gene: TRBV6-1
d_gene: NA
CDR3aa: CASSLPQETQYF
CDR3nt: TGTGCCAGCAGCCTCCCTCAAGAGACCCAGTACTTC

j_gene: TRBJ2-5
abundance: NA
v_gene: TRBV5-4
d_gene: NA
CDR3aa: CASTSGGSETQYF
CDR3nt: TGTGCCAGCACTTCGGGGGGCTCGGAGACCCAGTACTTC

j_gene: TRBJ2-4
abundance: few
v_gene: TRBV27
d_gene: NA
CDR3aa: CASSSRAGNIQYF
CDR3nt: TGTGCCAGCAGTTCCCGCGCGGGAAACATTCAGTACTTC

j_gene: TRBJ2-7
abundance: few
v_gene: TRBV6-2/TRBV6-3
d_gene: NA
CDR3aa: CASAWDGGRYEQYF
CDR3nt: TGTGCCAGTGCCTGGGACGGTGGGAGATACGAGCAGTACTTC

j_gene: TRBJ2-2
abundance: few
v_gene: TRBV6-1
d_gene: TRBD1
CDR3aa: CASRPRQGAGGELFF
CDR3nt: TGTGCCAGCAGACCTAGACAGGGGGCGGGCGGGGAGCTGTTTTTT

j_gene: TRBJ1-2
abundance: NA
v_gene: TRBV6-2/TRBV6-3
d_gene: NA
CDR3aa: CASSVTVILYGYTF
CDR3nt: TGTGCCAGCAGTGTGACAGTCATCCTCTATGGCTACACCTTC

j_gene: TRBJ2-1
abundance: few
v_gene: TRBV7-8
d_gene: NA
CDR3aa: CASTLGGAYSYNEQFF
CDR3nt: TGTGCCAGCACCCTAGGGGGGGCCTACTCCTACAATGAGCAGTTCTTC